These T cell receptor beta chains were read from a single sample in a study of sequential checkpoint blockade in melanoma. The method was immunoSEQ multiplex PCR; TCRdb's version includes in-frame clones alone and lacks a portion of them. The sample holds some 10,000 clones, about 27% seen once. The sequencing used tumor tissue (inferred from file names), collected from a patient given nivolumab and ipilimumab in sequence. Receptors originate from a human donor with melanoma. The CDR3 runs from the conserved cysteine through the conserved F or W. Fields, in order: J gene, clone size, V gene, D gene, CDR3 DNA, CDR3 protein. D genes are given only for firm matches. Clone sizes are given selectively: once, few, many, or a class where the clone is expanded.

>TRBJ2-5|NA|TRBV29-1|TRBD2
TGCAGCGCTATACTAGCGGGGGTTCCAGAGACCCAGTACTTC
CSAILAGVPETQYF
>TRBJ1-2|few|TRBV9|TRBD1
TGTGCCAGCAGCGTAGGCGGGACAGCAGCTAACTATGGCTACACCTTC
CASSVGGTAANYGYTF
>TRBJ2-1|NA|TRBV10-3|TRBD1
TGTGCCGTTCGGGACAGCCGACCCGGTTCCTACAATGAGCAGTTCTTC
CAVRDSRPGSYNEQFF
>TRBJ2-7|NA|TRBV6-8|NA
TGTGCCAGCAGCTCCGAACAGGGCTACGAGCAGTACTTC
CASSSEQGYEQYF
>TRBJ2-1|few|TRBV30|TRBD1
TGTGCCTGGGCCGGGACAGGGTCCTACAATGAGCAGTTCTTC
CAWAGTGSYNEQFF
>TRBJ1-1|many|TRBV7-6|NA
TGTGCCAGCAGCTTGGAGAGAAAGAACACTGAAGCTTTCTTT
CASSLERKNTEAFF
>TRBJ1-2|NA|TRBV29-1|NA
TGCAGCGTTGAACAAGGACGTTATATTAACTATGGCTACACCTTC
CSVEQGRYINYGYTF
>TRBJ1-2|NA|TRBV19|TRBD1
TGTGCCACCGAGACAGGGCGGAGCGGCTACACCTTC
CATETGRSGYTF
>TRBJ2-2|few|TRBV6-8|NA
TGTGCCAGCGGTCAGGGAGCACGGTGGAACACCGGGGAGCTGTTTTTT
CASGQGARWNTGELFF
>TRBJ1-4|few|TRBV10-3|NA
TGTGCCACCCGGGTTGACAGGAGTAATGAAAAACTGTTTTTT
CATRVDRSNEKLFF
>TRBJ2-1|NA|TRBV28|NA
TGTGCCAGCAGCTTAATCCAGGGCGAGCAGTTCTTC
CASSLIQGEQFF
>TRBJ2-7|medium-sized|TRBV19|NA
TGTGCCAGTAGTATAGCAGGGGCTAGCGACGAGCAGTACTTC
CASSIAGASDEQYF
>TRBJ2-2|NA|TRBV9|NA
TGTGCCAGCAGCGACCGGGACAAGAACACCGGGGAGCTGTTTTTT
CASSDRDKNTGELFF
>TRBJ1-4|few|TRBV11-3|NA
TGTGCCAGCACCCTGGGGGGGCAGGGAAATGAAAAACTGTTTTTT
CASTLGGQGNEKLFF
>TRBJ1-4|NA|TRBV15|NA
TGTGCCACCAGCGATCTTCTACAGGGTGAAAAACTGTTTTTT
CATSDLLQGEKLFF
>TRBJ2-1|NA|TRBV10-2|NA
TGCGCCAGCAGAACACCTCTCCTAGGCAATGAGCAGTTCTTC
CASRTPLLGNEQFF
>TRBJ1-1|NA|TRBV9|NA
TGTGCCAGCAGCTCCCCGGAAGGGGTAGGCCTTTGGGGCACTGAAGCTTTCTTT
CASSSPEGVGLWGTEAFF
>TRBJ1-2|many|TRBV11-3|NA
TGTGCCAGCAGCTTGGGAGGAACCAGCTATGGCTACACCTTC
CASSLGGTSYGYTF
>TRBJ1-4|many|TRBV11-3|NA
TGTGCCAGCAGCTTGGGTGGGATTAATGAAAAACTGTTTTTT
CASSLGGINEKLFF
>TRBJ1-4|few|TRBV6-8|TRBD1
TGTGCCAGCAGTGACGTACTGCAGGGACAGGGGGCAAGGAAACTGTTTTTT
CASSDVLQGQGARKLFF
>TRBJ2-1|NA|TRBV18|TRBD2
TGTGCCAGCTCACCACTGACTAGCGGGGGGTTATACAATGAGCAGTTCTTC
CASSPLTSGGLYNEQFF
>TRBJ1-1|NA|TRBV11-3|TRBD1
TGTGCCAGCAGCTTAGTAGGGACAGGGCTGGTGGTAACTGAAGCTTTCTTT
CASSLVGTGLVVTEAFF
>TRBJ2-1|NA|TRBV5-1|NA
TGCGCCAGCAGTATCTCAGGTTTCGGTAATGAGCAGTTCTTC
CASSISGFGNEQFF
>TRBJ2-7|large|TRBV9|NA
TGTGCCAGCAGCGTCGCACCCTCCTACGAGCAGTACTTC
CASSVAPSYEQYF
>TRBJ2-3|many|TRBV11-3|NA
TGTGCCAGCAGCTTAGGACGAACTAGCACAGATACGCAGTATTTT
CASSLGRTSTDTQYF
>TRBJ2-1|NA|TRBV9|TRBD2
TGTGCCAGCAGCGTAGGGGAGACTAGCGGGGGTGAGCAGTTCTTC
CASSVGETSGGEQFF
>TRBJ1-4|NA|TRBV11-3|NA
TGTGCCAGCAGCCCGGGGGATACCGGAGATTATGAAAAACTGTTTTTT
CASSPGDTGDYEKLFF
>TRBJ2-5|NA|TRBV28|TRBD2
TGTGCCAGCAGCCTTGCTGGGGAGGGAGGAGAGACCCAGTACTTC
CASSLAGEGGETQYF
>TRBJ2-1|NA|TRBV19|NA
TGTGCCAGTAGTGGAAGCCTGGTCCGGCCCCCGGGGCATAATGAGCAGTTCTTC
CASSGSLVRPPGHNEQFF
>TRBJ1-1|many|TRBV9|NA
TGTGCCAGCAGCGAACCGGGCCTGAACACTGAAGCTTTCTTT
CASSEPGLNTEAFF
>TRBJ2-1|medium-sized|TRBV11-3|TRBD1
TGTGCCAGCAGCGTGCAGGGGGCTGGCGACAATGAGCAGTTCTTC
CASSVQGAGDNEQFF
>TRBJ1-1|NA|TRBV19|NA
TGTGCCAGTAGCCACAGGAGTAACACTGAAGCTTTCTTT
CASSHRSNTEAFF
>TRBJ1-5|NA|TRBV6-8|TRBD1
TGTGCCAGCTCGCGGGACAGGGATAGCAATCAGCCCCAGCATTTT
CASSRDRDSNQPQHF
>TRBJ2-2|NA|TRBV11-3|TRBD2
TGTGCCAGCAGCTTTAGCGGGGCATACACCGGGGAGCTGTTTTTT
CASSFSGAYTGELFF
>TRBJ1-5|NA|TRBV9|NA
TGTGCCAGCAGTATTACGGATGAAAATCAGCCCCAGCATTTT
CASSITDENQPQHF
>TRBJ2-2|NA|TRBV5-1|NA
TGCGCCAGCAGCTGGACCCCCACCGGGGCGGGGACCGGGGAGCTGTTTTTT
CASSWTPTGAGTGELFF
>TRBJ1-6|few|TRBV11-3|NA
TGTGCCAGCAGCCCGCGAGAGGAGTCTAATTCACCCCTCCACTTT
CASSPREESNSPLHF
>TRBJ2-7|few|TRBV11-3|NA
TGTGCCAGCAGCCAAGTGGGAACAGTTCCCCACGAGCAGTACTTC
CASSQVGTVPHEQYF